The clone carrying this T cell receptor beta chain has ten or more counts. The sample comes from a study of response to subunit inactivated influenza vaccine. Germline lookup yields CDR1 DFQATT and CDR2 SNEGSKA (reference sequence). V was cut by 3 bases and J by 5 bases, with 16 bases left in between. This CDR3 contains 14 residues. A single record per CDR3 protein comes from TCRdb applying MiXCR to the RT-PCR reads. The sample records 450,000 to 500,000 distinct CDR3 sequences, 11% being singletons. The specimen comprised PBMCs from blood, sampled 40 to 50 days after vaccination. The V and J genes are TRBV20-1 and TRBJ2-5, with a tentative D call TRBD2 (6 bases). The origin of this receptor is a man aged 50-59 years who received an inactivated influenza vaccine. This CDR3 reads CSARRGLLRETQYF. The CDR3 bases are TGCAGTGCTAGGAGGGGACTCCTGAGGGAGACCCAGTACTTC.